This T cell receptor beta chain comes out of a study of OX40 agonist ivuxolimab in advanced cancers. About the research overall: It was ivuxolimab, an agonistic anti-OX40 (CD134) antibody, that patients were treated with. Ivuxolimab, which patients received intravenously every 2 weeks, was dosed at 0.01 to 10 mg/kg.

Findings of the study overall: Both blood CD4+ and CD8+ T cells showed clonal growth by week 6 at 0.1 to 3.0 mg/kg.

Remarks on this clone: Its antigen remains unidentified.

This CDR3 has 15 amino acids. CDR1 is SEHNR and CDR2 is FQNEAQ in the germline V gene (reference sequence). The V and J ends lost 4 bases and 7 bases, in that order; junction bases with no gene match: 10. The study sampled blood at baseline, cycle 4 day 1, and cycle 7 day 1. Profiled with immunoSEQ multiplex PCR; TCRdb holds only in-frame clones, not every one. The sample holds 65,000 to 85,000 clones, about 80% seen once. This sample comprised CD4+ or CD8+ T cells sorted from blood, obtained in a trial of the OX40 agonist ivuxolimab. This sequence was found in an adult with an advanced solid tumor such as melanoma, head and neck, liver or kidney cancer. The chain has TRBV7-9 and TRBJ1-1; TRBD1 matches at 9 bases. The CDR3 protein is CASSSTGTGMSEAFF. In nucleotides, the CDR3 is TGTGCCAGCAGCTCTACCGGGACAGGGATGAGTGAAGCTTTCTTT.